This T cell receptor beta chain was recovered during a study of shared clonotypes between healthy human individuals. Deep level was the assay's run setting. Profiling relied on immunoSEQ multiplex PCR, and the TCRdb table lists in-frame clones only, not all of them. There are 2 million to 2.5 million clones in the sample; about 90% occur only once, and around 0.35% lies in the top ten. V shed 10 bases and J 4 bases; nucleotides not matched to a gene: 13. Per the germline V gene, CDR1 is SNHLY and CDR2 is FYNNEI. The CDR3 is 14 residues long. The rearrangement joins TRBV2 to TRBJ2-7; 7 nucleotides line up with TRBD1. This receptor was identified in a young man in good health. Some clones in this sample may be carry-over from other donors' samples. Sequenced material: naive CD4+ T cells from PBMCs. Subset indicated: CD45RA+ positively selected. The CDR3 sequence is CATNRGEGVYEQYF. The CDR3 DNA sequence: TGTGCCACCAACAGGGGTGAGGGAGTGTACGAGCAGTACTTC.